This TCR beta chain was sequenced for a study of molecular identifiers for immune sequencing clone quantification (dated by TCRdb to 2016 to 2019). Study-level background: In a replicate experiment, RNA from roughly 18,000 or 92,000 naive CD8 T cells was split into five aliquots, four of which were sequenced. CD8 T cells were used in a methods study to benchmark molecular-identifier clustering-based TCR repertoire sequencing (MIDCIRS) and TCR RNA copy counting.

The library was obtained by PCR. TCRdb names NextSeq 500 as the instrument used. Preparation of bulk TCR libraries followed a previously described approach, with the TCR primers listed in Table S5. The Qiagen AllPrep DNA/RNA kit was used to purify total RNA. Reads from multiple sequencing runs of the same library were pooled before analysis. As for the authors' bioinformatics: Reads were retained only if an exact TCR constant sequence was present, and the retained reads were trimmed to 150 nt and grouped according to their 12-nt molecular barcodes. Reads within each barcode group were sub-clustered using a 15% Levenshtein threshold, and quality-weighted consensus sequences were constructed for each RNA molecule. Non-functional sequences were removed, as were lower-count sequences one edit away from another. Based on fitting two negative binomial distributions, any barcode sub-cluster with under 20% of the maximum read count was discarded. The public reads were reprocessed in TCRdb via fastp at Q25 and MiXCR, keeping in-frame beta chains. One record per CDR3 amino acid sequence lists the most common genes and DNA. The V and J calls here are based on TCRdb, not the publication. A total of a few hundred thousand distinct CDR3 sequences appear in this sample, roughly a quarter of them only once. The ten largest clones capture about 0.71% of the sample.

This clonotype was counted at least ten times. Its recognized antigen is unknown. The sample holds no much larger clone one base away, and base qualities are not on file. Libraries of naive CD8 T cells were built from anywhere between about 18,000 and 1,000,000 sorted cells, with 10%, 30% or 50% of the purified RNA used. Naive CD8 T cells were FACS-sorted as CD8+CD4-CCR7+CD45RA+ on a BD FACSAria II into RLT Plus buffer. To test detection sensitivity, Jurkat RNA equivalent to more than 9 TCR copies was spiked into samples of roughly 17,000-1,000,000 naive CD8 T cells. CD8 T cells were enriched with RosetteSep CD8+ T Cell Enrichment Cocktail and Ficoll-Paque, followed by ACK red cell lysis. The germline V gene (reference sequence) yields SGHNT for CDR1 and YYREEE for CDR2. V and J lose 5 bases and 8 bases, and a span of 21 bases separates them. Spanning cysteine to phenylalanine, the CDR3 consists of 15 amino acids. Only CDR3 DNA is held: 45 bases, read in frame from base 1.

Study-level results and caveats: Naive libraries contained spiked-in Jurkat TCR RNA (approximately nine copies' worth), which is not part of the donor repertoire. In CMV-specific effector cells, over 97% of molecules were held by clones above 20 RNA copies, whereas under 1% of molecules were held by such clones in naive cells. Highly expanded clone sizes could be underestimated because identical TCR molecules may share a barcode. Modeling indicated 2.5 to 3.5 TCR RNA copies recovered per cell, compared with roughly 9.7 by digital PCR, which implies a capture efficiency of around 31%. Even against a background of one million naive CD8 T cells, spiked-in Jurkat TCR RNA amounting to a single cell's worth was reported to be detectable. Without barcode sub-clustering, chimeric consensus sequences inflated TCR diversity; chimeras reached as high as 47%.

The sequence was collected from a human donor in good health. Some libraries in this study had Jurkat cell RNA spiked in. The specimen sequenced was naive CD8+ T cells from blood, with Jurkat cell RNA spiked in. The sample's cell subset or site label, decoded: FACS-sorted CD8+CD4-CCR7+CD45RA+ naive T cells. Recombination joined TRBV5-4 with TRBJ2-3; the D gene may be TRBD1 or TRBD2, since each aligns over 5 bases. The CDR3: CASSTGTGEGVTQYF. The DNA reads TGTGCCAGCAGTACCGGGACCGGCGAGGGTGTTACGCAGTATTTT.